This T cell receptor beta chain comes out of a study of control samples from healthy donors and cancer patients. Profiling relied on immunoSEQ multiplex PCR, and the TCRdb table lists in-frame clones only, not all of them. The profile covers some 120,000 clones, with about 88% appearing a single time and roughly 1.9% taken by the ten largest. The CDR3 loop spans 14 amino acids. In germline, CDR1 is MNHEY, CDR2 SMNVEV (reference sequence). Between the trimmed V and J ends, which lost 6 bases and 3 bases, there was a span of 12 bases. The J gene is TRBJ1-3, the V gene TRBV27, with D perhaps TRBD1 (5 bases). This TCR came from a young man in good health. Sequencing was done on a sample of blood. CDR3 amino acids: CASSFTGLGNTIYF. Here the CDR3 DNA reads TGTGCCAGCAGCTTCACAGGCCTTGGAAACACCATATATTTT.